One sample yielded the 9 T cell receptor beta chains listed below, sequenced in a study of PD-L1 blockade in urothelial cancer. Here immunoSEQ multiplex PCR was the method, and the copy in TCRdb shows in-frame clones only, minus some. There are some 40,000 clones in the sample; roughly 84% occur only once, and roughly 10% lies in the top ten. The time point is: peripheral blood 6 weeks after treatment start. The specimen comprised PBMCs, sampled around atezolizumab (anti-PD-L1) treatment. The receptor source for this set is a man aged 35-49 years with urothelial cancer.

This chain links TRBV9 with TRBJ2-1, with 9 positions matching TRBD2. CDR1 is SGDLS and CDR2 is YYNGEE in the germline V gene. V gave up 0 bases and J gave up 5 bases; unmatched junction bases: 6. CDR3 length: 16 amino acids. The CDR3 sequence is CASSVAAGGGNNEQFF. Here the CDR3 DNA reads TGTGCCAGCAGCGTAGCTGCGGGAGGGGGGAACAATGAGCAGTTCTTC.

The chain links TRBV7-9 to TRBJ1-5, with D hard to call. This CDR3 comprises 12 residues. In germline, CDR1 is SEHNR, CDR2 FQNEAQ (reference sequence). Trimming left V 3 bases short and J 4 bases short, with 4 bases between. The CDR3 nucleotides are TGTGCCAGCAGCTTCCCTAATCAGCCCCAGCATTTT. As protein: CASSFPNQPQHF. Filled out from reference TRBV7-9 and TRBJ1-5, the complete variable domain reads DTGVSQNPRHKITKRGQNVTFRCDPISEHNRLYWYRQTLGQGPEFLTYFQNEAQLEKSRLLSDRFSAERPKGSFSTLEIQRTEQGDSAMYLCASSFPNQPQHFGDGTRLSIL.

This clone was seen more than once but under ten times. This chain uses TRBV10-3 with TRBJ2-7; a possible D gene is TRBD1 (5 bases). The CDR3 length is 14 residues. Between the trimmed V and J ends, which lost 0 bases and 4 bases, there was a span of 10 bases. Germline V lookup: CDR1 ENHRY, CDR2 SYGVKD. CDR3 bases: TGTGCCATCAGTGAGTCGGGATCAGGGTACGAGCAGTACTTC. Protein: CAISESGSGYEQYF.

The chain joins TRBV5-6 to TRBJ1-4, with 8 nucleotides matching TRBD1. V lost 4 bases, J lost 4 bases, and 6 bases stayed unmatched. Germline loops: CDR1 SGHDT, CDR2 YYEEEE. The CDR3 length is 15 residues. The CDR3 spells CASSPQGAGNEKLFF. The CDR3, as DNA: TGTGCCAGCAGCCCCCAGGGGGCCGGTAATGAAAAACTGTTTTTT.

This rearrangement joins TRBV5-1 to TRBJ1-1; D perhaps matches TRBD1 (5 bases). The CDR3 consists of 17 residues. Germline loops: CDR1 SGHRS, CDR2 YFSETQ. Trimming shortened V by 0 bases and J by 1 base, and 16 bases separated the two germline ends. CDR3 nucleotide sequence: TGCGCCAGCAGCTTGGGACTTCTTCAGGGAGGGAACACTGAAGCTTTCTTT. It yields the protein CASSLGLLQGGNTEAFF.

The gene calls are TRBV4-3 and TRBJ2-7; D call uncertain. Germline CDR1 reads LGHNA; CDR2 reads YSLEER. Between the trimmed V and J ends, which lost 2 bases and 6 bases, there was a span of 14 bases. The CDR3 is 14 amino acids. The CDR3 DNA reads as TGCGCCAGCAGCCAAACCCCAGGCCTTGGCGAGCAGTACTTC. It specifies CASSQTPGLGEQYF.

CDR3 DNA sequence: TGTGCCAGTACCCCGCGGCGGGGGGCGCGGGGGTTGGATGAAAAACTGTTTTTT. Its translation is CASTPRRGARGLDEKLFF. The V and J genes are TRBV19 and TRBJ1-4; possibly TRBD1 for D (6 bases). From germline, CDR1 is LNHDA and CDR2 SQIVND (reference sequence). The CDR3 is 18 amino acids. The ends were cut back, 7 bases at V and 6 bases at J, with 27 bases in the middle. The complete variable domain, with remaining parts taken from reference TRBV19 and TRBJ1-4, reads DGGITQSPKYLFRKEGQNVTLSCEQNLNHDAMYWYRQDPGQGLRLIYYSQIVNDFQKGDIAEGYSVSREKKESFPLTVTSAQKNPTAFYLCASTPRRGARGLDEKLFFGSGTQLSVL.

The chain recombines TRBV5-4 with TRBJ2-3; 9 nucleotides line up with TRBD2. CDR3 length: 16 residues. The germline gives CDR1 SGHNT, CDR2 YYREEE (reference sequence). V lost 4 bases and J lost 6; bases outside the gene matches: 12. CDR3 in DNA: TGTGCCAGCAGCAAGACTAGCGGCAACCTTCCGGATACGCAGTATTTT. Its translation: CASSKTSGNLPDTQYF.

The CDR3: CASSSIAGNNEQFF. CDR3 sequence (DNA): TGCGCCAGCAGCTCTATTGCGGGGAACAATGAGCAGTTCTTC. The chain uses TRBV5-1 and TRBJ2-1, with D possibly being TRBD2 (6 bases). Trimming cost V 3 bases and J 5 bases, with 12 bases left between them. This CDR3 has 14 amino acids. Germline loops: CDR1 SGHRS, CDR2 YFSETQ.